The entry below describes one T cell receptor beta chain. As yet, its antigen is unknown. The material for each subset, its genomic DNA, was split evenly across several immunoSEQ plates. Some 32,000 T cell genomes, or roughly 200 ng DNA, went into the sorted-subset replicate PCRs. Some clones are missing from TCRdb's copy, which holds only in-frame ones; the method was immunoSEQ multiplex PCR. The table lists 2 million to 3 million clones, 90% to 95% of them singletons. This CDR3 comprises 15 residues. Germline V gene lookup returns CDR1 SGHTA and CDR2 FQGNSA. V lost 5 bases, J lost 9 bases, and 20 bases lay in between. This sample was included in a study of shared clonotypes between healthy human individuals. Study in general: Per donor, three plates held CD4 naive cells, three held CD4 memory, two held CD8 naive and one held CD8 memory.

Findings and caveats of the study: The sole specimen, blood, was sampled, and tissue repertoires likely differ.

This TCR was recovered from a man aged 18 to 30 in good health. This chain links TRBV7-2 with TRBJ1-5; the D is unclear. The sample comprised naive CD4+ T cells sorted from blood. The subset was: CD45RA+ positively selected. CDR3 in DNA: TGTGCCAGCAGCCCAGATTTTGACACAGTCCGGCCCCAGCATTTT. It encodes CASSPDFDTVRPQHF. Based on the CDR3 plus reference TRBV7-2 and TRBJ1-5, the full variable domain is GAGVSQSPSNKVTEKGKDVELRCDPISGHTALYWYRQSLGQGLEFLIYFQGNSAPDKSGLPSDRFSAERTGGSVSTLTIQRTQQEDSAVYLCASSPDFDTVRPQHFGDGTRLSIL.